The next 15 T cell receptor beta chains were all read from a single sample in a study of T cells in Graves' hyperthyroidism and ophthalmopathy. RNA transcripts yielded amplified TCR beta CDR3 regions. First-round RT-PCR targeting the TCR CDR3 was performed with the HTBI primer set. TCRdb used MiXCR to reprocess the multiplex PCR reads, holding one entry per CDR3 protein. Of 350,000 or so distinct CDR3 sequences in the sample, 15% to 20% were seen once. The sample taken for sequencing was blood. Receptor source: a woman between 25 and 40 years old with Graves' hyperthyroidism that later progressed to Graves' ophthalmopathy.

This clonotype was observed many times. This chain joins TRBV24-1 and TRBJ2-5, with 10 bases that match TRBD1. Germline values: CDR1 KGHDR, CDR2 SFDVKD. The CDR3 sequence is 16 residues long. V shed 4 bases and J 5 bases; nucleotides not matched to a gene: 9. DNA for the CDR3: TGTGCCACCAGTGACTCCCGGACAGGGGGAGTGGAGACCCAGTACTTC. It encodes CATSDSRTGGVETQYF.

This clonotype was counted many times. The chain links TRBV25-1 to TRBJ2-7; possibly TRBD1 for D (5 bases). This CDR3 spans 14 amino acids. Germline V gene data show CDR1 as MGHDK and CDR2 as SYGVNS. V lost 2 bases and J 1 base, leaving 9 bases between the germline ends. CDR3 DNA: TGTGCCAGCAGTGAACCTGACAGATCCTACGAGCAGTACTTC. Translated, it gives CASSEPDRSYEQYF.

This clonotype was seen ten or more times. The J gene is TRBJ2-1, the V gene TRBV27, with D perhaps TRBD2 (6 bases). The V end was cut by 3 bases, the J end by 7 bases, with 13 bases between. Germline CDR1 and CDR2: MNHEY and SMNVEV (reference sequence). CDR3 size: 14 residues. The CDR3 loop reads CASSLSLEGNEQFF. For the CDR3, the DNA is TGTGCCAGCAGTTTGTCCCTGGAGGGGAATGAGCAGTTCTTC.

This clonotype turned up a few times. The chain carries TRBV20-1 and TRBJ1-3; no clear D gene. Germline V gives CDR1 DFQATT, CDR2 SNEGSKA (reference sequence). V dropped 3 bases and J dropped 0 bases, with 12 bases sitting between them. CDR3 length equals 15 residues. DNA for the CDR3: TGCAGTGCTAGCCGTACCGGGAGCTCTGGAAACACCATATATTTT. As protein: CSASRTGSSGNTIYF.

This clonotype was found many times. The rearrangement links TRBV13 to TRBJ2-1; TRBD1 or TRBD2 may be the D gene (5 bases each). The CDR3 sequence is 17 residues long. From germline, CDR1 is PRHDT and CDR2 FYEKMQ (reference sequence). With 3 bases removed from V and 2 bases from J, the gap between germline ends came to 17 bases. Here the CDR3 reads CASSFNAGTRTYNEQFF. DNA for the CDR3: TGTGCCAGCAGCTTTAACGCCGGGACGAGAACCTACAATGAGCAGTTCTTC.

This chain connects TRBV4-1 to TRBJ2-1; TRBD1 agrees at 10 bases. This CDR3 is 18 amino acids long. V dropped 3 bases and J dropped 0; count of bases not matched to a gene: 8. Germline assignment: CDR1 MGHRA and CDR2 YSYEKL. The CDR3 sequence: CASSQEGQGTNSYNEQFF. CDR3 nucleotide sequence: TGCGCCAGCAGCCAGGAGGGACAGGGGACAAACTCCTACAATGAGCAGTTCTTC.

This clonotype was observed many times. J is TRBJ2-7 and V is TRBV6-1, with 7 bases aligning to TRBD2. The CDR3 spans 14 residues. Germline V gene lookup returns CDR1 MNHNS and CDR2 SASEGT. V shed 6 bases and J 5 bases; nucleotides not matched to a gene: 10. The CDR3 DNA reads TGTGCCAGCAGACGAACTGGGGGAGGGGACGAGCAGTACTTC. Translation gives CASRRTGGGDEQYF.

This clonotype showed up many times. The gene calls are TRBV15 and TRBJ1-5, with 7 bases matching TRBD1. The germline gives CDR1 LNHNV, CDR2 YYDKDF (reference sequence). The CDR3 length is 14 residues. V gave up 3 bases and J gave up 7 bases; unmatched junction bases: 6. DNA of the CDR3: TGTGCCACCAGCAGGGGCAGGGGGGTGCAGCCCCAGCATTTT. It translates to CATSRGRGVQPQHF. The complete variable domain, with remaining parts taken from reference TRBV15 and TRBJ1-5, reads DAMVIQNPRYQVTQFGKPVTLSCSQTLNHNVMYWYQQKSSQAPKLLFHYYDKDFNNEADTPDNFQSRRPNTSFCFLDIRSPGLGDTAMYLCATSRGRGVQPQHFGDGTRLSIL.

This clonotype has only a few counts. The rearrangement links TRBV18 to TRBJ2-5; no clear D. The CDR3 is made up of 15 amino acids. Germline V gives CDR1 KGHSH, CDR2 LQKENI. Trimming removed 6 bases from V and 1 base from J, with 15 bases in between. Written as DNA, the CDR3 is TGTGCCAGCTCTCGACGAAGGTTCGGCCAAGAGACCCAGTACTTC. Translating gives CASSRRRFGQETQYF. Drawing the rest from reference TRBV18 and TRBJ2-5, the complete variable domain is NAGVMQNPRHLVRRRGQEARLRCSPMKGHSHVYWYRQLPEEGLKFMVYLQKENIIDESGMPKERFSAEFPKEGPSILRIQQVVRGDSAAYFCASSRRRFGQETQYFGPGTRLLVL.

The table lists this clonotype with many counts. The V call is TRBV7-8, the J call TRBJ2-5; D is uncertain. The V end was cut by 2 bases, the J end by 11 bases, with 15 bases between. The length of the CDR3 is 13 residues. Looked up from germline, CDR1 is SGHVS and CDR2 is FQNEAQ. This CDR3 is CASSLFGRAQQYF. Here the CDR3 DNA reads TGTGCCAGCAGCTTATTTGGAAGGGCCCAACAGTACTTC.

This chain joins TRBV6-1 and TRBJ1-5; D perhaps matches TRBD1 (5 bases). This CDR3 region has 14 residues. CDR1 MNHNS and CDR2 SASEGT come from the germline V gene. V lost 8 bases to trimming and J lost 3 bases, with 14 bases between them. The DNA of the CDR3 is TGTGCCAGCCGGGGGGGGATCCTCAATCAGCCCCAGCATTTT. Protein: CASRGGILNQPQHF.

This clonotype showed up just a few times. The J gene is TRBJ2-2, the V gene TRBV28; possibly TRBD1 or TRBD2 for D (5 bases each). Germline values: CDR1 MDHEN, CDR2 SYDVKM. The CDR3 covers 15 residues. V was trimmed by 3 bases and J by 1 base, leaving 9 bases between them. The CDR3 is CASSLGPLNTGELFF. The CDR3, as DNA: TGTGCCAGCAGTTTGGGACCGCTGAACACCGGGGAGCTGTTTTTT.

This chain joins TRBV9 and TRBJ1-1; D gene unclear. Trimming removed 0 bases at V and 5 bases at J, with 11 bases between. Germline CDR1 is SGDLS and CDR2 is YYNGEE. The CDR3 is made up of 14 amino acids. DNA for the CDR3: TGTGCCAGCAGCGTAGGGTGGTCAGCAACTGAAGCTTTCTTT. This encodes CASSVGWSATEAFF.

This clonotype has ten or more counts. J is TRBJ1-1 and V is TRBV2, with TRBD1 identical over 8 bases. After removal of 5 bases from V and 2 bases from J, the junction contained 7 bases not matched to a gene. Per germline, CDR1 SNHLY and CDR2 FYNNEI. The CDR3 contains 15 residues. CDR3 region: CASSSRTGKNTEAFF. CDR3 bases: TGTGCCAGCAGTAGTCGGACAGGGAAAAACACTGAAGCTTTCTTT.

At least ten counts were recorded for this clonotype. The rearrangement links TRBV28 to TRBJ2-7; D is perhaps TRBD1 (6 bases). Germline V gene sequence: CDR1 MDHEN, CDR2 SYDVKM. The CDR3 length is 12 residues. The ends were cut back, 1 base at V and 5 bases at J, with 6 bases in the middle. CDR3 sequence reads: CASSLSGDEQYF. CDR3 coding DNA: TGTGCCAGCAGTTTATCAGGGGACGAGCAGTACTTC.